The rows below give T cell receptor beta chains drawn from one sample of a study of blood T cell repertoires in COVID-19. TCRdb keeps only in-frame clones here, not all; method: immunoSEQ multiplex PCR. The sample records roughly 380,000 clones, 88% being singletons. Input material: PBMCs or T cells enriched from blood (not recorded which). These receptors originate from a woman aged 25 to 39 who had been exposed to COVID-19. Each CDR3 is given with its conserved first and last residue. Each record gives: CDR3 DNA, CDR3 protein, clone size, D gene, J gene, V gene. A D gene is named only where the DNA matches it firmly. Size tells how often a clone was seen (once, few, many) or the class of an expanded clone, and some rows leave it out.

CDR3 DNA: TGTGCCAGCAGTGAGGGACAGGGATTTTCCTACGAGCAGTACTTC; CDR3 protein: CASSEGQGFSYEQYF; clone size: .; D gene: TRBD1; J gene: TRBJ2-7; V gene: TRBV6-1
CDR3 DNA: TGCGCCAGCAGCCCCCGGACAGGGGAGTACGAGCAGTACTTC; CDR3 protein: CASSPRTGEYEQYF; clone size: .; D gene: TRBD1; J gene: TRBJ2-7; V gene: TRBV5-1
CDR3 DNA: TGCGCCAGCCGACCTACTACAGGGCGGACCGGGGAGCTGTTTTTT; CDR3 protein: CASRPTTGRTGELFF; clone size: .; D gene: .; J gene: TRBJ2-2; V gene: TRBV5-1
CDR3 DNA: TGTGCCAGCTCACAATTTGGAGCAGGGCTAGGGGAGACCCAGTACTTC; CDR3 protein: CASSQFGAGLGETQYF; clone size: .; D gene: .; J gene: TRBJ2-5; V gene: TRBV18
CDR3 DNA: TGTGCCAGCTCACCCCTCGGGGGGGAGAACACTGAAGCTTTCTTT; CDR3 protein: CASSPLGGENTEAFF; clone size: few; D gene: .; J gene: TRBJ1-1; V gene: TRBV18
CDR3 DNA: TGCGCCAGCAGCTTGTCAGGGAAACCATCCGACGAGCAGTACTTC; CDR3 protein: CASSLSGKPSDEQYF; clone size: .; D gene: .; J gene: TRBJ2-7; V gene: TRBV5-1
CDR3 DNA: TGCAGCGCCGAGCGACTAGCGAGTAGCACAGATACGCAGTATTTT; CDR3 protein: CSAERLASSTDTQYF; clone size: .; D gene: TRBD2; J gene: TRBJ2-3; V gene: TRBV29-1
CDR3 DNA: TGTGCCAGCAGCTTAAGGGGGAACTATGGCTACACCTTC; CDR3 protein: CASSLRGNYGYTF; clone size: .; D gene: .; J gene: TRBJ1-2; V gene: TRBV11-2
CDR3 DNA: TGTGCCAGCAGCTTCCACGGGGAGCTGTTTTTT; CDR3 protein: CASSFHGELFF; clone size: .; D gene: .; J gene: TRBJ2-2; V gene: TRBV11-3
CDR3 DNA: TGCGCCAGCAGCCCAGCAGGGGATGAGCAGTTCTTC; CDR3 protein: CASSPAGDEQFF; clone size: .; D gene: .; J gene: TRBJ2-1; V gene: TRBV4-1
CDR3 DNA: TGTGCCAGCAAGGGGAGGGCCAGCTGGCAGCCCCAGCATTTT; CDR3 protein: CASKGRASWQPQHF; clone size: .; D gene: .; J gene: TRBJ1-5; V gene: TRBV27
CDR3 DNA: TGTGCCAGCAGTTTAATAACAGGGGGCAGGACTAATGAAAAACTGTTTTTT; CDR3 protein: CASSLITGGRTNEKLFF; clone size: .; D gene: TRBD1; J gene: TRBJ1-4; V gene: TRBV28
CDR3 DNA: TGTGCCAGCGGCGGAGTAGCGTCACCAGTCACCTACAATGAGCAGTTCTTC; CDR3 protein: CASGGVASPVTYNEQFF; clone size: few; D gene: .; J gene: TRBJ2-1; V gene: TRBV7-3
CDR3 DNA: TGTGCCAGTAGCCCACAGGGGTCGGGAGAGACCCAGTACTTC; CDR3 protein: CASSPQGSGETQYF; clone size: .; D gene: TRBD1; J gene: TRBJ2-5; V gene: TRBV19
CDR3 DNA: TGTGCCAGCAGCCCGCCGTACGGGACAGGGGACGAGCAGTACTTC; CDR3 protein: CASSPPYGTGDEQYF; clone size: .; D gene: TRBD1; J gene: TRBJ2-7; V gene: TRBV7-9
CDR3 DNA: TGTGCCAGCAGCTCGGCTAGCGGGGGGACCTACGAGCAGTACTTC; CDR3 protein: CASSSASGGTYEQYF; clone size: .; D gene: TRBD2; J gene: TRBJ2-7; V gene: TRBV5-4
CDR3 DNA: TGTGCCAGCAGTTACAGGGGTAGCCAGCCCCAGCATTTT; CDR3 protein: CASSYRGSQPQHF; clone size: .; D gene: .; J gene: TRBJ1-5; V gene: TRBV6-5
CDR3 DNA: TGTGCCACCAGCCGGACTAGCGGGTACCAAGAGACCCAGTACTTC; CDR3 protein: CATSRTSGYQETQYF; clone size: once; D gene: TRBD2; J gene: TRBJ2-5; V gene: TRBV15
CDR3 DNA: TGCGCCAGCAGCCAAGAGAAGGGACAGACGAATGAAAAACTGTTTTTT; CDR3 protein: CASSQEKGQTNEKLFF; clone size: .; D gene: TRBD1; J gene: TRBJ1-4; V gene: TRBV4-1
CDR3 DNA: TGTGCCAGCAGCCCCACCTGGGCAGGAACGAACACTGAAGCTTTCTTT; CDR3 protein: CASSPTWAGTNTEAFF; clone size: .; D gene: .; J gene: TRBJ1-1; V gene: TRBV27
CDR3 DNA: TGTGCCAGCAGTCTAGATGGGGCCACAGATACGCAGTATTTT; CDR3 protein: CASSLDGATDTQYF; clone size: .; D gene: .; J gene: TRBJ2-3; V gene: TRBV7-7
CDR3 DNA: TGTGCCAGCAGTGAAGTGGACAGGCGGTTTCCCTTT; CDR3 protein: CASSEVDRRFPF; clone size: .; D gene: TRBD1; J gene: TRBJ1-6; V gene: TRBV2
CDR3 DNA: TGTGCCAGCAGCATCCGACAGGGGGCAGATACGCAGTATTTT; CDR3 protein: CASSIRQGADTQYF; clone size: .; D gene: TRBD1; J gene: TRBJ2-3; V gene: TRBV7-6
CDR3 DNA: TGTGCCAGCCAGGACAGGGGGCTCTACGAGCAGTACTTC; CDR3 protein: CASQDRGLYEQYF; clone size: .; D gene: TRBD1; J gene: TRBJ2-7; V gene: TRBV11-2